This TCR beta chain originates from a study of blood T cell repertoires in COVID-19. The overall study: Some COVID-19 samples were acute and others convalescent; all came from the United States, Italy and Spain. The analysed material was cDNA or gDNA that came from T cells, B-cell-depleted T cells, or PBMCs.

Source study methods: Reference gene primer amplification in the assay estimated nucleated cell counts. Using immunoSEQ multiplex PCR, the repertoire was profiled, and TCRdb retains in-frame clones only, with some absent. Clone size and the V and J calls come from that table; the DNA yielded D and trimming. Of about 150,000 clones listed, 86% were seen once; the top ten hold about 7%. The length of the CDR3 is 18 residues. V was pared by 2 bases and J by 3 bases, with 16 bases of the junction left unmatched. CDR1 is MNHEY and CDR2 is SVGEGT in the germline V gene. This clone appeared a single time. This TCR derives from a man in his fifties or sixties with active or convalescent COVID-19. V gene TRBV6-2 or TRBV6-3 combines with J gene TRBJ2-7, with TRBD1 matching over 7 bases. Material for sequencing was peripheral blood. This CDR3 is CASSYEGTVLFARYEQYF. CDR3 nucleotide sequence: TGTGCCAGCAGTTACGAGGGGACAGTTTTGTTCGCTCGCTACGAGCAGTACTTC.